Below are 13 T cell receptor beta chains sequenced from a single sample in a study of T cells in Graves' hyperthyroidism and ophthalmopathy. The investigators amplified TCR beta CDR3 regions from RNA transcripts. The TCR CDR3 first-round RT-PCR relied on the HTBI primer set. TCRdb re-analysed the multiplex PCR reads in MiXCR, keeping a single row per CDR3 protein. In the table there are about 840,000 distinct CDR3 sequences, roughly 40% of which are singletons. Sequences were obtained from blood. Receptors were obtained from a man between 18 and 29 years old with Graves' hyperthyroidism.

The chain recombines TRBV4-3 with TRBJ2-6; weak D call: TRBD1 (6 bases). The CDR3 has 14 residues. V was pared by 1 base and J by 6 bases, with 7 bases between. CDR1 and CDR2 from the germline V gene are LGHNA and YSLEER. CDR3 residues: CASSQAGVANVLTF. The CDR3 DNA sequence: TGCGCCAGCAGCCAAGCAGGGGTGGCCAACGTCCTGACTTTC.

V gene TRBV10-3 combines with J gene TRBJ2-7; D remains unclear. CDR1 is ENHRY and CDR2 is SYGVKD in the germline V gene. The V end lost 2 bases, the J end lost 0 bases, and 11 bases lay between the germline ends. The CDR3 loop spans 15 amino acids. CDR3 loop: CAISEGTAYSYEQYF. CDR3 bases: TGTGCCATCAGTGAGGGAACAGCTTACTCCTACGAGCAGTACTTC.

There are many counts of this clonotype. The gene calls are TRBV29-1 and TRBJ2-7; D may be TRBD1 (6 bases). The V gene's germline CDR1 is SQVTM and CDR2 ANQGSEA. The CDR3 has 15 residues. V was pared by 2 bases and J by 4 bases, with 18 bases between. Written as DNA, the CDR3 is TGCAGCGTTGAAAGCCCAACAGGGAGCTCGTACGAGCAGTACTTC. Its protein is CSVESPTGSSYEQYF.

The V call is TRBV29-1, the J call TRBJ2-5, with D perhaps matching TRBD2 (6 bases). The germline gives CDR1 SQVTM, CDR2 ANQGSEA. Trimming pared 4 bases from V and 2 bases from J, leaving 14 bases between. This CDR3 contains 14 residues. The CDR3 loop is CSVVGGGIQETQYF. The CDR3 region has the DNA TGCAGCGTTGTGGGAGGCGGGATACAAGAGACCCAGTACTTC.

CDR3 region: CASSQEGRDYSNTGELFF. CDR3 sequence (DNA): TGTGCCAGCAGCCAAGAGGGCCGGGACTACTCGAACACCGGGGAGCTGTTTTTT. The chain has TRBV14 and TRBJ2-2, with 7 bases fitting TRBD2. Germline trimming cut 0 bases from V and 0 bases from J; bases unmatched to any gene: 7. This CDR3 has 18 amino acids. CDR1 SGHDN and CDR2 FVKESK come from the germline V gene. The full variable domain, completed using reference TRBV14 and TRBJ2-2, is EAGVTQFPSHSVIEKGQTVTLRCDPISGHDNLYWYRRVMGKEIKFLLHFVKESKQDESGMPNNRFLAERTGGTYSTLKVQPAELEDSGVYFCASSQEGRDYSNTGELFFGEGSRLTVL.

The V gene is TRBV7-9, the J gene TRBJ2-2, with TRBD1 identical over 7 bases. This CDR3 region has 15 residues. V lost 1 base to trimming and J lost 6 bases; unmatched junction nucleotides: 5. The germline V gene has CDR1 SEHNR and CDR2 FQNEAQ (reference sequence). The CDR3 nucleotides are TGTGCCAGCAGCTTAGGAAGACAGGGTCCCGGGGAGCTGTTTTTT. Protein sequence: CASSLGRQGPGELFF.

This clonotype was seen ten or more times. This chain uses TRBV10-3 with TRBJ1-1; TRBD1 might be the D (5 bases). Trimming pared 6 bases from V and 2 bases from J, leaving 13 bases between. The CDR3 runs 14 residues. Germline CDR1 is ENHRY and CDR2 is SYGVKD. This CDR3 is CAIRRDGSNTEAFF. In DNA, the CDR3 is TGTGCCATCAGACGGGACGGCTCTAACACTGAAGCTTTCTTT.

This clonotype has only a few counts. The chain recombines TRBV24-1 with TRBJ2-6, with 7 bases lining up with TRBD1. In germline, CDR1 is KGHDR, CDR2 SFDVKD. The CDR3 covers 21 residues. Trimming removed 3 bases from V and 0 bases from J; junction bases left unmatched: 16. The CDR3 spells CATSDPRGPTGTNSGANVLTF. The CDR3, as DNA: TGTGCCACCAGTGATCCTAGGGGACCGACAGGGACAAACTCTGGGGCCAACGTCCTGACTTTC.

This clonotype has only a few counts. Here the CDR3 DNA reads TGCGCCAGCAGCCAAGAAGGGGTCTCCTATGGCTACACCTTC. It codes for CASSQEGVSYGYTF. The chain carries TRBV4-1 and TRBJ1-2; a weak D match, TRBD1 (5 bases). The CDR3 runs 14 residues. CDR1 is MGHRA and CDR2 is YSYEKL in the germline V gene. Between the trimmed V and J ends, which lost 0 bases and 4 bases, there was a span of 9 bases.

The V call is TRBV7-2, the J call TRBJ2-3; 7 bases agree with TRBD1. CDR3 length: 16 residues. The V segment lost 2 bases and the J segment 0 bases; nucleotides outside the gene matches: 5. CDR1 SGHTA and CDR2 FQGNSA come from the germline V gene. Here the CDR3 reads CASSLLTGSSTDTQYF. In DNA form, the CDR3 reads TGTGCCAGCAGCTTATTGACAGGGTCTAGCACAGATACGCAGTATTTT.

The chain is built from TRBV6-1 and TRBJ1-3; D is unresolved. This CDR3 is built from 17 residues. V lost 1 base, J lost 0 bases, and 13 bases lay in between. CDR1 and CDR2 (germline): MNHNS, SASEGT. CDR3 bases: TGTGCCAGCAGTGAAGAACTGGCGGTCTCCTCTGGAAACACCATATATTTT. Amino acid sequence: CASSEELAVSSGNTIYF.

A remark on this clonotype: This may arise from a read error, as a much more abundant clone is one base away. The rearrangement uses TRBV7-2 and TRBJ1-4, with D hard to call. The CDR3 has 15 amino acids. Germline lookup yields CDR1 SGHTA and CDR2 FQGNSA. Trimming removed 0 bases from V and 0 bases from J, with 5 bases in between. The CDR3 spells CASSLAHATNEKLFF. In DNA form, the CDR3 reads TGTGCCAGCAGCTTAGCACACGCAACTAATGAAAAACTGTTTTTT.

V is TRBV29-1 and J is TRBJ1-1; tentative D call: TRBD1 (5 bases). CDR3 length: 14 residues. The germline V gene has CDR1 SQVTM and CDR2 ANQGSEA. CDR3 sequence (DNA): TGCGCCAGCAGCCCGGGGGATGAAACAGAGAAAGCTTTCTTT. Translation gives CASSPGDETEKAFF.